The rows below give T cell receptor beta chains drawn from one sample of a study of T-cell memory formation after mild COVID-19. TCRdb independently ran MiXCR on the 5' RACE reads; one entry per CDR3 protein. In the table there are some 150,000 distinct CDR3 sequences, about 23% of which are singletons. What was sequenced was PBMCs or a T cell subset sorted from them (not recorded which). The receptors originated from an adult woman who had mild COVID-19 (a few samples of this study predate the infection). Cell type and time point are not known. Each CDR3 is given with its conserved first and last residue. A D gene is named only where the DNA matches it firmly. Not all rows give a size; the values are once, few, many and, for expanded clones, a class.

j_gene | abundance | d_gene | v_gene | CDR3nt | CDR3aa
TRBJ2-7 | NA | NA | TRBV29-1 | TGCAGCGTTTCAGCAGGGAATTACGAGCAGTACTTC | CSVSAGNYEQYF
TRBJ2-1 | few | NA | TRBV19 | TGTGCCAGTAGTCATCAACACCCCTTATCACCCAGCTCCTACAATGAGCAGTTCTTC | CASSHQHPLSPSSYNEQFF
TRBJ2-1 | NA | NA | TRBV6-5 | TGTGCCAGCAGTTACTCGGGGGCTAGCGGTAATGAGCAGTTCTTC | CASSYSGASGNEQFF
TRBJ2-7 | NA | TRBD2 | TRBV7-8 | TGTGCCAGCAGCCCCCCCCTAGCGGGAGCGGGTGAGCAGTACTTC | CASSPPLAGAGEQYF
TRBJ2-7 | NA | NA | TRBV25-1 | TGTGCCAGCAGTGATGTAGGGTACGAGCAGTACTTC | CASSDVGYEQYF
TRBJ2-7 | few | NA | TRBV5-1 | TGCGCCAGCAGCATGACATACAGTGAACACGAGCAGTACTTC | CASSMTYSEHEQYF
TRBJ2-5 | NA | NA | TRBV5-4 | TGTGCCAGCAGCTTGGGGGAGAAGGGGATGGAAGAGACCCAGTACTTC | CASSLGEKGMEETQYF
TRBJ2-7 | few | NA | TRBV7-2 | TGTGCCAGCAGCTTAGGGCGGGACGGAAGTTACGAGCAGTACTTC | CASSLGRDGSYEQYF
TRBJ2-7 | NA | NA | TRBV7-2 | TGTGCCAGCAGCCGGGCGGGGGTTGGGGACACAGCCTACGAGCAGTACTTC | CASSRAGVGDTAYEQYF
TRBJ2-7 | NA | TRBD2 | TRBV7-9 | TGTGCCAGCAGCTTAGTGGCTAGCGGGAGTTACGAGCAGTACTTC | CASSLVASGSYEQYF
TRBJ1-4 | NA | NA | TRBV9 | TGTGCCAGCAGCGGCAGCGGGGATAATGAAAAACTGTTTTTT | CASSGSGDNEKLFF
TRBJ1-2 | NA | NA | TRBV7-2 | TGTGCCAGCAGCCGTTACCGGGACGCCAACTATGGCTACACCTTC | CASSRYRDANYGYTF
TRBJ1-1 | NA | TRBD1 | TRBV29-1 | TGCAGCGTCCGACCAGGGGGCACTGAAGCTTTCTTT | CSVRPGGTEAFF
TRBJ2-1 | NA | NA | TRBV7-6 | TGTGCCAGCAGCTTACTGTCCGACGGACCGCAGCAGTTCTTC | CASSLLSDGPQQFF
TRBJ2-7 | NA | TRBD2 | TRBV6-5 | TGTGCCAGCCAGCGGGATGGAAACTACGAGCAGTACTTC | CASQRDGNYEQYF
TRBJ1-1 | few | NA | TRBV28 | TGTGCCAGCAGTTTGAGCGCCCACACTGAAGCTTTCTTT | CASSLSAHTEAFF
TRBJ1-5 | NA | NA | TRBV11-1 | TGTGCCAGCAGCGAAACAGGGAATAATCAGCCCCAGCATTTT | CASSETGNNQPQHF
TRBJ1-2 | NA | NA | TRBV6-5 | TGTGCCAGCAGTTACTCGAAAGGGCCCCTCTATGGCTACACCTTC | CASSYSKGPLYGYTF
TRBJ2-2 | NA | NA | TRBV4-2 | TGTGCCAGCAGCCCTTCGGACCCGGCGACCGGGGAGCTGTTTTTT | CASSPSDPATGELFF
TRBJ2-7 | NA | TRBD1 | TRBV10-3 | TGTGCCATCAAGATGGGACAGGGGTCTTACGAGCAGTACTTC | CAIKMGQGSYEQYF
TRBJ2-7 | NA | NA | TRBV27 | TGTGCCAGCAGTTTATCGGGGGTAGGCAACTACGAGCAGTACTTC | CASSLSGVGNYEQYF
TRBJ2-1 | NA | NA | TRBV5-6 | TGTGCCAGCAGCGCCGGGACGAGCTACAATGAGCAGTTCTTC | CASSAGTSYNEQFF
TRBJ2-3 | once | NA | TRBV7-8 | TGTGCCACAGGGGACGGAGCAAGAGATACGCAGTATTTT | CATGDGARDTQYF
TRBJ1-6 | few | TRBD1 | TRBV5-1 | TGCGCCAGCAGGGGAGTGGACAGGGAAAATTCACCCCTCCACTTT | CASRGVDRENSPLHF
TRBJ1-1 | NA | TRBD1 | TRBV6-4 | TGTGCCAGCAGTCCCCGACAGGGGGTTACTGAAGCTTTCTTT | CASSPRQGVTEAFF
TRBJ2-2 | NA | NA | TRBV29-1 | TGCAGCGTTGAAGATAGAAACAAGCCCGGCGAGCTGTTTTTT | CSVEDRNKPGELFF
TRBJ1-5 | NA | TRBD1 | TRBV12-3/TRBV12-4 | TGTGCCAGCAGTCCCGGGACAGGGGAACCCAATCAGCCCCAGCATTTT | CASSPGTGEPNQPQHF
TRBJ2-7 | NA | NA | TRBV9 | TGTGCCAGCAGCGCCGGACGGGGGTCCGAGCAGTACTTC | CASSAGRGSEQYF
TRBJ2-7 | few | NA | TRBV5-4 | TGTGCCAGCAGCCACCAGGGGGAGCAGTACTTC | CASSHQGEQYF
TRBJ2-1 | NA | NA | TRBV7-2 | TGTGCCAGCAGCCCATGGACGGGGCACAATGAGCAGTTCTTC | CASSPWTGHNEQFF
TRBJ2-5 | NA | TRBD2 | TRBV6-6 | TGTGCCAGCAGCCCTAGGACTAGCGGCAAAAAGACCCAGTACTTC | CASSPRTSGKKTQYF
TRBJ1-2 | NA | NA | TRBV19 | TGTGCCACCAAGAACTCGAGGGGGTTTGGGGATGGCTGCACCTTC | CATKNSRGFGDGCTF
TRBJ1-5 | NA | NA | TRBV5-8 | TGTGCCAGCAGGCCGGGGCAGGGCAATCAGCCCCAGCATTTT | CASRPGQGNQPQHF
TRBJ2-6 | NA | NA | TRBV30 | TGTGCCTGGAGTCCCCGGGCAGCAGCCTCTGGGGCCAACGTCCTGACTTTC | CAWSPRAAASGANVLTF
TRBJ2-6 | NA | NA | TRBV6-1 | TGTACCAGCAGTGAACTGGCCAGGGGTTCTGGGGCCAACGTCCTGACTTTC | CTSSELARGSGANVLTF
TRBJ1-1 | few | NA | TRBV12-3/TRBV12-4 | TGTGCCAGCAGTTCGCCGATAGGGTGGCCTGAAGCTTTCTTT | CASSSPIGWPEAFF
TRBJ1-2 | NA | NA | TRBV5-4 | TGTGCCAGCAGCTTAGACGGACATAACTATGGCTACACCTTC | CASSLDGHNYGYTF
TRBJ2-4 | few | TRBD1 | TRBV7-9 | TGTGCCAGCAGCTCCAGCCGCTCGGACAGGGGAACGGACATTCAGTACTTC | CASSSSRSDRGTDIQYF
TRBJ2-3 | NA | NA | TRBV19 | TGTGCCAGTAGTACCTCCGCGGGACCCACTAGCACAGATACGCAGTATTTT | CASSTSAGPTSTDTQYF
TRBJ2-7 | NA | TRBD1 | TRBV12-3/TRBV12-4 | TGTGCCAGCACCGATCAGGGGGCCCCCTACGAGCAGTACTTC | CASTDQGAPYEQYF
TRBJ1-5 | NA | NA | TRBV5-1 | TGCGCCAGCAGCGTGGGTGACAATCAGCCCCAGCATTTT | CASSVGDNQPQHF
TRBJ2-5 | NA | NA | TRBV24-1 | TGTGCCACCAGTGCCACGGACAGTGAGACCCAGTACTTC | CATSATDSETQYF
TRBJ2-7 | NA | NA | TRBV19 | TGTGCCAGTAGTTCATCGGGACACGCCATCTACGAGCAGTACTTC | CASSSSGHAIYEQYF
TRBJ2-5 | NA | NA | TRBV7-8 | TGTGCCAGCAAAAAGGGGTTAACGGAGACCCAGTACTTC | CASKKGLTETQYF
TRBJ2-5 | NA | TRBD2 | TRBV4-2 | TGTGCCAGCAGCCTAGGACCCCCGGGACTAGCGGGAGTTGGGGCGGAGACCCAGTACTTC | CASSLGPPGLAGVGAETQYF
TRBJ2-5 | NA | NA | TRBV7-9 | TGTGCCAGCAGCTTAGGGTCGGAGACCCAGTACTTC | CASSLGSETQYF
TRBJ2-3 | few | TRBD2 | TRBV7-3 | TGTGCCAGCAGCTTATACGGGGGGACAGATACGCAGTATTTT | CASSLYGGTDTQYF
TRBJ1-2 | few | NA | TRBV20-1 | TGCAGTGCTATCCGCCGGAGGGTTTCAGAGTATGGCTACACCTTC | CSAIRRRVSEYGYTF